This T cell receptor (beta chain) was identified during a study of control samples from healthy donors and cancer patients. Libraries were prepared by immunoSEQ multiplex PCR; TCRdb keeps only in-frame clonotypes and omits some of them. The table records approximately 65,000 clones, about 90% of them present only once. The V end was cut by 5 bases, the J end by 2 bases, with 15 bases between. The CDR3 length is 14 residues. Per germline, CDR1 GTSNPN and CDR2 SVGIG (reference sequence). The sample comprised PBMCs. The chain employs TRBV30 and TRBJ2-5; D not resolved. This TCR derives from a man in his sixties with lung cancer. The CDR3 is CAWAERRIQETQYF. CDR3 DNA sequence: TGTGCCTGGGCCGAGAGGCGGATACAAGAGACCCAGTACTTC.